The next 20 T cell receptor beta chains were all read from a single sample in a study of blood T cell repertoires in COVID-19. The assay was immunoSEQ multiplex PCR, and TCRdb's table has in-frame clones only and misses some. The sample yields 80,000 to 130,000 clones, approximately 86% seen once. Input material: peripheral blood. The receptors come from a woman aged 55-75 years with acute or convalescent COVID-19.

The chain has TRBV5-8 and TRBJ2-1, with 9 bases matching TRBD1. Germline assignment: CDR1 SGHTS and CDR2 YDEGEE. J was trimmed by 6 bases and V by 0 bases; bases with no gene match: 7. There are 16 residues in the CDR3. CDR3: CASSLGTGATPNEQFF. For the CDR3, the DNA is TGTGCCAGCAGCTTGGGGACAGGGGCTACCCCCAATGAGCAGTTCTTC.

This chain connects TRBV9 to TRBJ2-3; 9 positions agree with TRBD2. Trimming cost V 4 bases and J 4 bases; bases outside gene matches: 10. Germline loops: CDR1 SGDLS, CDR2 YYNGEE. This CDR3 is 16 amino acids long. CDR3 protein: CASSLLAGVVADTQYF. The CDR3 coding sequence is TGTGCCAGCAGCTTATTAGCGGGAGTGGTCGCAGATACGCAGTATTTT.

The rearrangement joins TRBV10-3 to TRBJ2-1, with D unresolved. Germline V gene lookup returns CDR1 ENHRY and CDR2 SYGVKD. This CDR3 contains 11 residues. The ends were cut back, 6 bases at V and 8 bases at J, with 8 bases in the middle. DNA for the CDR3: TGTGCCATCAGGAGGAAGGATGAGCAGTTCTTC. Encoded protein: CAIRRKDEQFF.

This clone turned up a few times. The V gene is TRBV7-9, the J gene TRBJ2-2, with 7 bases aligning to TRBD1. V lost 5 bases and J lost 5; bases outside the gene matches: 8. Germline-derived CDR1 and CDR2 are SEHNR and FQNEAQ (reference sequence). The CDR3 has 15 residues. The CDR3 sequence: CASSAGAGGTGELFF. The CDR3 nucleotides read TGTGCCAGCAGCGCAGGGGCAGGGGGAACCGGGGAGCTGTTTTTT.

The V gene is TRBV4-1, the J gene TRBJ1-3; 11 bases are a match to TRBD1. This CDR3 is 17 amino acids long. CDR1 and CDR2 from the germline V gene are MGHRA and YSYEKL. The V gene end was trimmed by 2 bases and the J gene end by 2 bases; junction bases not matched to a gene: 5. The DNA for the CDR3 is TGCGCCAGCAGCCAACACCAGGGACAGGGGGCTGGAAACACCATATATTTT. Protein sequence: CASSQHQGQGAGNTIYF.

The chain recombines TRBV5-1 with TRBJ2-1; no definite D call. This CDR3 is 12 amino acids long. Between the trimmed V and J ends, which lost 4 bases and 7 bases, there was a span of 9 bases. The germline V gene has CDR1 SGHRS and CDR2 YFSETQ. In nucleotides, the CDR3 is TGCGCCAGCAGCACCAACAGAAATGAGCAGTTCTTC. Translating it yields CASSTNRNEQFF.

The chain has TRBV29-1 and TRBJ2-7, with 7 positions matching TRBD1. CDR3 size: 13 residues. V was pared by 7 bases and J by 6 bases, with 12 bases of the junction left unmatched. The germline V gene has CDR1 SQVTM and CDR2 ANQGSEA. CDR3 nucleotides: TGCAGCGCTCGGACAGGACCCGGCTTCGAGCAGTACTTC. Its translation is CSARTGPGFEQYF.

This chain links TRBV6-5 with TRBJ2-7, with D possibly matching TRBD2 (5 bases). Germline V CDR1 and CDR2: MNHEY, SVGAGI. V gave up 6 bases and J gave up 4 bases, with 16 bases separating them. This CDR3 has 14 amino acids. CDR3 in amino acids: CASRQTGGLYEQYF. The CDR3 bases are TGTGCCAGCAGACAAACGGGCGGGCTTTACGAGCAGTACTTC.

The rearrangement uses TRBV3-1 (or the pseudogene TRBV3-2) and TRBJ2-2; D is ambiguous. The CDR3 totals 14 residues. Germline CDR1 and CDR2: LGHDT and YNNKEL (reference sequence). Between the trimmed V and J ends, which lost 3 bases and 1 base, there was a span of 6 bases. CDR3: CASSQSVNTGELFF. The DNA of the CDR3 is TGTGCCAGCAGCCAGTCCGTGAACACCGGGGAGCTGTTTTTT.

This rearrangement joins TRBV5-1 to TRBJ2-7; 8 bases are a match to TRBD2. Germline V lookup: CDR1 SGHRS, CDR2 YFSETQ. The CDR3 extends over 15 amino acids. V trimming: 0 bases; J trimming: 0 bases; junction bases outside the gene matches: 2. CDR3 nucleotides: TGCGCCAGCAGCTTGGTAGCGGGGAGCTCCTACGAGCAGTACTTC. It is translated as CASSLVAGSSYEQYF.

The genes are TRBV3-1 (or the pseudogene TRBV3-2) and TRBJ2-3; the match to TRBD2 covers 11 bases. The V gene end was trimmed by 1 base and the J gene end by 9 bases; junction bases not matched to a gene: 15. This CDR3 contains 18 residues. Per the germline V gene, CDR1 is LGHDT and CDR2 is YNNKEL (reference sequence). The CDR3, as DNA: TGTGCCAGCAGCCAAGGAATCGGGGATAGCGGGAGGGCTTGGACGCAGTATTTT. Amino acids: CASSQGIGDSGRAWTQYF.

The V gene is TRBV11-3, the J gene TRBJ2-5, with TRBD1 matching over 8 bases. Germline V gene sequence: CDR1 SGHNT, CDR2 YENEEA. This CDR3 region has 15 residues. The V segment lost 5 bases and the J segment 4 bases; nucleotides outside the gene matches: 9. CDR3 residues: CASSPPRQGLETQYF. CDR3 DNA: TGTGCCAGCAGCCCTCCCCGACAGGGGTTAGAGACCCAGTACTTC.

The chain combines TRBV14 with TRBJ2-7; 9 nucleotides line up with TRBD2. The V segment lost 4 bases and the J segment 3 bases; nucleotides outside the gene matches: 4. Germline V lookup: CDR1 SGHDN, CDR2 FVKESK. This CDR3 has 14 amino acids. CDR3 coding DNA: TGTGCCAGCAGCCGGGGGACTAGCCGCTACGAGCAGTACTTC. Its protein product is CASSRGTSRYEQYF.

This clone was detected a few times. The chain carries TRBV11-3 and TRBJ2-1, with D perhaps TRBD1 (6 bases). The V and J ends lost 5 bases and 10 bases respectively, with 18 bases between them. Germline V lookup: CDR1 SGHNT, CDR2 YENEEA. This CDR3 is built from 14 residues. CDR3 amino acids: CASSPRTAAREQFF. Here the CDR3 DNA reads TGTGCCAGCAGCCCACGGACAGCAGCGAGGGAGCAGTTCTTC.

The CDR3 coding sequence is TGTGCCAGTAGTATAGGTGGACTAGTTGCGGATACGCAGTATTTT. Protein: CASSIGGLVADTQYF. The chain couples TRBV19 to TRBJ2-3, with 7 bases matching TRBD2. Unmatched junction bases numbered 7, after V lost 1 base and J lost 6 bases. Germline lookup yields CDR1 LNHDA and CDR2 SQIVND (reference sequence). There are 15 residues in the CDR3.

As DNA, the CDR3 is TGTGCCAGCAGCTTCCAAGGGCGTCTCGGAGGCGTCCTGACTTTC. Amino acids: CASSFQGRLGGVLTF. The chain uses TRBV7-9 and TRBJ2-6; TRBD2 is a possible D gene (5 bases). Germline V lookup: CDR1 SEHNR, CDR2 FQNEAQ (reference sequence). Trimming removed 3 bases from V and 12 bases from J, with 18 bases in between. This CDR3 contains 15 residues.

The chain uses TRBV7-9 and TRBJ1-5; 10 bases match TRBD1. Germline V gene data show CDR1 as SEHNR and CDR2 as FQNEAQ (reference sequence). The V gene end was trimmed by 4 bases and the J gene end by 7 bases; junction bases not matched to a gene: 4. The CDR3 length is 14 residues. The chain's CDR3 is CASSSGQGGQPQHF. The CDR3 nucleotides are TGTGCCAGCAGCTCCGGACAGGGGGGACAGCCCCAGCATTTT.

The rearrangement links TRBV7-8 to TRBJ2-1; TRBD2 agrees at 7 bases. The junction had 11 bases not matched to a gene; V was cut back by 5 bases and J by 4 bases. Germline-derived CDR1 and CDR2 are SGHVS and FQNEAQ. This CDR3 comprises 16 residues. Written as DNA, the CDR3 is TGTGCCAGCAGCCCGTGGGGAGCGGGACCTTACAATGAGCAGTTCTTC. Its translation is CASSPWGAGPYNEQFF.

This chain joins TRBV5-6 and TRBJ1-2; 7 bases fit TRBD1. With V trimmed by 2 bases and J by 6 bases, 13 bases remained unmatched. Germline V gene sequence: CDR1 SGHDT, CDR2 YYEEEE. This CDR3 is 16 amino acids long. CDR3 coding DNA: TGTGCCAGCAGCTTTGGGCCCCAGGGGGGCCAGGATGGCTACACCTTC. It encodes CASSFGPQGGQDGYTF.

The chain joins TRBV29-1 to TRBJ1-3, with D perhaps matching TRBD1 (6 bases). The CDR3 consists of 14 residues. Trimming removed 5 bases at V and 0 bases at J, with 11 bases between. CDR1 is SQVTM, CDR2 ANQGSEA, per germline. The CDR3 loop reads CSVITGFSGNTIYF. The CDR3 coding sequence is TGCAGCGTTATCACAGGGTTCTCTGGAAACACCATATATTTT.